This passage covers 17 T cell receptor beta chains from one sample sequenced in a study of vaccination and CD4 T cells after COVID-19. Specified treatment: approximately 11-day PBMC culture with coronavirus spike peptide pools or control peptides (ViraFEST assay). Cultured CD4+ T cells had their DNA profiled by the Oncomine TCR Beta short-read assay. TCRdb called the PCR reads again in MiXCR, with one record for every CDR3 protein. Found here are over 20,000 distinct CDR3 sequences, under 55% of them singletons; the top ten hold 3.5% to 6%. For these receptors, no antigen is known. Sequences were obtained from CD4+ T cells from blood, cultured in vitro. The source is a human donor who had recovered from COVID-19.

This clonotype was picked up a small number of times. The chain recombines TRBV6-1 with TRBJ1-5; 8 nucleotides agree with TRBD1. J gave up 0 bases and V 6 bases, and 7 bases lay outside the gene matches. Germline V CDR1 and CDR2: MNHNS, SASEGT. CDR3 length: 16 amino acids. The CDR3 sequence is CASSQGQGFSNQPQHF. DNA for the CDR3: TGTGCCAGCAGCCAAGGACAGGGATTTAGCAATCAGCCCCAGCATTTT.

This sequence joins TRBV28 and TRBJ2-5; D gene uncertain. Looked up from germline, CDR1 is MDHEN and CDR2 is SYDVKM. V was trimmed by 4 bases and J by 5 bases, leaving 20 bases between them. This CDR3 contains 16 residues. The CDR3 DNA reads TGTGCCAGCAGTTCTCCTTTCACTCTAACTCTCGAGACCCAGTACTTC. As protein: CASSSPFTLTLETQYF.

This clonotype has more than one count but fewer than ten. V and J are TRBV7-9 and TRBJ1-2; D is unclear. V was cut by 4 bases and J by 6 bases, with 15 bases left in between. CDR3 length: 14 residues. Germline CDR1 and CDR2: SEHNR and FQNEAQ (reference sequence). Here the CDR3 reads CASSSRTRGHGYTF. In DNA, the CDR3 is TGTGCCAGCAGCTCAAGAACAAGAGGGCATGGCTACACCTTC.

This chain connects TRBV12-3 or TRBV12-4 to TRBJ1-2; the D is unclear. Trimming cost V 7 bases and J 4 bases, with 16 bases left between them. There are 14 residues in the CDR3. CDR3 nucleotides: TGTGCCAGCACTCGGGGAGGGATTGGCTATGGCTACACCTTC. Translating gives CASTRGGIGYGYTF.

This clonotype was detected only a few times. V and J are TRBV19 and TRBJ1-6, with 8 bases that match TRBD1. CDR3 length equals 14 residues. The V segment lost 7 bases and the J segment 12 bases; nucleotides outside the gene matches: 11. Germline loops: CDR1 LNHDA, CDR2 SQIVND (reference sequence). The CDR3 sequence is CASTTGQGSLPLHF. CDR3 DNA: TGTGCCAGTACCACAGGACAGGGCTCCTTACCCCTCCACTTT. Full variable domain (rest looked up from reference TRBV19 and TRBJ1-6): DGGITQSPKYLFRKEGQNVTLSCEQNLNHDAMYWYRQDPGQGLRLIYYSQIVNDFQKGDIAEGYSVSREKKESFPLTVTSAQKNPTAFYLCASTTGQGSLPLHFGNGTRLTVT.

A few counts support this clonotype. This chain joins TRBV7-2 and TRBJ1-2; TRBD1 matches at 7 bases. The CDR3 runs to 20 residues. Per germline, CDR1 SGHTA and CDR2 FQGNSA. Trimming took 2 bases from V and 2 from J; bases not matched to a gene: 20. The DNA of the CDR3 is TGTGCCAGCAGCTTAAGGGCGTCGGGGCAGGGGGGATTAACCAACTATGGCTACACCTTC. Translating it yields CASSLRASGQGGLTNYGYTF.

The V call is TRBV28, the J call TRBJ1-5, with TRBD1 as a possible D gene (5 bases). The CDR3 length is 13 residues. Trimming cost V 6 bases and J 3 bases, with 9 bases left between them. Germline V gene data show CDR1 as MDHEN and CDR2 as SYDVKM. The CDR3 DNA reads as TGTGCCAGCAGGGGGCCAATCAATCAGCCCCAGCATTTT. Protein: CASRGPINQPQHF. The complete variable domain, with remaining parts taken from reference TRBV28 and TRBJ1-5, reads DVKVTQSSRYLVKRTGEKVFLECVQDMDHENMFWYRQDPGLGLRLIYFSYDVKMKEKGDIPEGYSVSREKKERFSLILESASTNQTSMYLCASRGPINQPQHFGDGTRLSIL.

The V gene is TRBV7-3, the J gene TRBJ1-6; no clear D. Per the germline V gene, CDR1 is SGHTA and CDR2 is FQGTGA. The CDR3 consists of 14 residues. Deletions cut 2 bases from V and 7 bases from J, with 9 bases between. This CDR3 is CASSLLGHNSPLHF. CDR3 coding DNA: TGTGCCAGCAGCTTACTAGGGCACAATTCACCCCTCCACTTT.

Here the CDR3 reads CASRPAGGEGGYTF. In DNA form, the CDR3 reads TGTGCCAGCAGACCCGCAGGGGGCGAGGGTGGCTACACCTTC. The rearrangement uses TRBV6-2 or TRBV6-3 and TRBJ1-2, with 8 bases fitting TRBD1. The CDR3 is 14 amino acids. The germline V gene encodes CDR1 MNHEY and CDR2 SVGEGT. The junction had 10 bases not matched to a gene; V was cut back by 6 bases and J by 7 bases.

This clonotype was seen more than once but under ten times. This CDR3 is CASSLAPNEKLFF. The CDR3 DNA follows: TGTGCCAGCAGCTTAGCGCCGAATGAAAAACTGTTTTTT. The chain uses TRBV7-2 and TRBJ1-4; D is undetermined. The CDR3 sequence is 13 residues long. Germline loops: CDR1 SGHTA, CDR2 FQGNSA. The V end was cut by 0 bases, the J end by 5 bases, with 4 bases between. Based on the CDR3 plus reference TRBV7-2 and TRBJ1-4, the full variable domain is GAGVSQSPSNKVTEKGKDVELRCDPISGHTALYWYRQSLGQGLEFLIYFQGNSAPDKSGLPSDRFSAERTGGSVSTLTIQRTQQEDSAVYLCASSLAPNEKLFFGSGTQLSVL.

This clonotype was detected a few times. This chain uses TRBV11-3 with TRBJ2-7; 9 nucleotides align to TRBD1. The germline V gene has CDR1 SGHNT and CDR2 YENEEA. The CDR3 length is 14 residues. V lost 5 bases and J lost 5; bases outside the gene matches: 7. In nucleotides, the CDR3 is TGTGCCAGCAGCCAGCCGGGACAGGGTGACGAGCAGTACTTC. This translates into CASSQPGQGDEQYF. Full variable domain (outside the CDR3, taken from reference TRBV11-3 and TRBJ2-7): EAGVVQSPRYKIIEKKQPVAFWCNPISGHNTLYWYLQNLGQGPELLIRYENEEAVDDSQLPKDRFSAERLKGVDSTLKIQPAELGDSAVYLCASSQPGQGDEQYFGPGTRLTVT.

This clonotype was seen a few times. The V gene is TRBV7-3, the J gene TRBJ2-1; perhaps TRBD2 as D (5 bases). V was cut by 5 bases and J by 7 bases, with 12 bases left in between. This CDR3 comprises 13 residues. Germline assignment: CDR1 SGHTA and CDR2 FQGTGA. CDR3 protein: CASSPRGRNEQFF. Here the CDR3 DNA reads TGTGCCAGCAGCCCTCGAGGGCGAAATGAGCAGTTCTTC.

Only a few counts were recorded for this clonotype. J is TRBJ1-1 and V is TRBV19; possibly TRBD1 for D (5 bases). Germline V gives CDR1 LNHDA, CDR2 SQIVND (reference sequence). The CDR3 runs to 13 residues. The ends were cut back, 5 bases at V and 3 bases at J, with 10 bases in the middle. The CDR3 DNA reads TGTGCCAGTAGTGCTACCAGGGACACTGAAGCTTTCTTT. Translated, it gives CASSATRDTEAFF. Variable domain in full (rest from reference TRBV19 and TRBJ1-1): DGGITQSPKYLFRKEGQNVTLSCEQNLNHDAMYWYRQDPGQGLRLIYYSQIVNDFQKGDIAEGYSVSREKKESFPLTVTSAQKNPTAFYLCASSATRDTEAFFGQGTRLTVV.

This clonotype was detected only a few times. V and J are TRBV6-1 and TRBJ2-7; TRBD2 matches at 11 bases. V lost 1 base and J lost 5; bases outside the gene matches: 4. The CDR3 consists of 15 residues. The germline V gene has CDR1 MNHNS and CDR2 SASEGT. This CDR3 is CASSEVSGGAHEQYF. Written as DNA, the CDR3 is TGTGCCAGCAGTGAAGTTAGCGGGGGGGCCCACGAGCAGTACTTC.

This clonotype was recorded a few times. V is TRBV28 and J is TRBJ1-2; D unresolved. CDR1 and CDR2 from the germline V gene are MDHEN and SYDVKM. V lost 4 bases to trimming and J lost 4 bases, with 4 bases between them. The CDR3 extends over 11 amino acids. CDR3 nucleotide sequence: TGTGCCAGCAGTTCAGGCTATGGCTACACCTTC. It translates to CASSSGYGYTF.

The genes are TRBV7-2 and TRBJ1-3; 7 nucleotides match TRBD1. The CDR3 length is 15 residues. Germline trimming cut 6 bases from V and 8 bases from J; bases unmatched to any gene: 13. CDR1 is SGHTA, CDR2 FQGNSA, per germline. The chain's CDR3 is CASRFWTGPQDTIYF. CDR3 nucleotides: TGTGCCAGCAGATTCTGGACAGGCCCTCAGGACACCATATATTTT.

The V gene is TRBV6-5, the J gene TRBJ1-1; unclear D gene. Trimming cost V 2 bases and J 0 bases, with 16 bases left between them. Looked up from germline, CDR1 is MNHEY and CDR2 is SVGAGI. The CDR3 consists of 17 residues. CDR3 loop: CASSYDGTGPLNTEAFF. The CDR3 region has the DNA TGTGCCAGCAGTTACGACGGAACCGGCCCCCTGAACACTGAAGCTTTCTTT.